This TCR beta chain stems from a study of PD-1 blockade in classical Hodgkin lymphoma. Study as a whole: Nivolumab 3 mg/kg was given intravenously every 2 weeks.

A word on this clone: Its target is unknown.

V dropped 5 bases and J dropped 4; count of bases not matched to a gene: 10. This CDR3 has 16 residues. The germline CDR1 and CDR2 sequences are PRHDT and FYEKMQ (reference sequence). Measured with immunoSEQ multiplex PCR; TCRdb has only the in-frame clones, and not every one. The sample contains fewer than 15,000 clones, roughly three quarters of which appear only once. In every patient, relapse followed autologous stem cell transplantation, while exposure to brentuximab vedotin differed. Magnetic negative selection, applied to thawed PBMCs, was used to isolate the CD8+ T cells. Study-level findings and limits: Healthy donors were reported to have higher baseline TCR diversity than newly diagnosed patients. Still unresolved is the cause of the repertoire differences, which may be disease activity or prior therapy.

This material consisted of CD8+ T cells from blood, taken at baseline. The chain uses TRBV13 and TRBJ2-7; TRBD1 matches at 11 bases. The receptor's source is a human donor with classical Hodgkin lymphoma. The DNA of the CDR3 is TGTGCCAGCAGCCCCCATTGGACAGGGGGCGCGTACGAGCAGTACTTC. Protein: CASSPHWTGGAYEQYF.